The 13 T cell receptor beta chains presented below share a single source sample, sequenced in a study of T cells in Graves' hyperthyroidism and ophthalmopathy. The source material, RNA transcripts, was used to amplify TCR beta CDR3 regions. The HTBI primer set was used in a first-round RT-PCR of the TCR CDR3. TCRdb fed the multiplex PCR reads into MiXCR, producing one record per CDR3 protein. The sample holds around 690,000 distinct CDR3 sequences, roughly 17% seen once. The sequenced material came from blood. The receptors here all came from a man aged 45-65 years with Graves' hyperthyroidism.

This clonotype was seen at least ten times. CDR3 protein: CASSYFSRQGDNEKLFF. DNA for the CDR3: TGTGCCAGCAGTTACTTCTCGAGACAGGGCGATAATGAAAAACTGTTTTTT. This chain links TRBV6-5 with TRBJ1-4; 7 nucleotides align to TRBD1. Trimming took 1 base from V and 4 from J; bases not matched to a gene: 9. Germline loops: CDR1 MNHEY, CDR2 SVGAGI. The CDR3 spans 17 residues.

This clonotype was found a few times. The V gene is TRBV4-1, the J gene TRBJ1-1; D perhaps matches TRBD1 (5 bases). Deletions cut 2 bases from V and 2 bases from J, with 12 bases between. Germline CDR1 reads MGHRA; CDR2 reads YSYEKL. The CDR3 length is 15 residues. The CDR3 loop reads CASSQTGDYNTEAFF. CDR3 sequence (DNA): TGCGCCAGCAGCCAAACCGGGGACTACAACACTGAAGCTTTCTTT.

This clonotype was detected many times. The V gene is TRBV2, the J gene TRBJ1-1; TRBD1 is a possible D gene (6 bases). Germline CDR1 and CDR2: SNHLY and FYNNEI. CDR3 length: 12 residues. Trimming stripped 7 bases from V and 5 bases from J, with 11 bases between. CDR3 residues: CASTGVGTEAFF. The DNA of the CDR3 is TGTGCCAGCACAGGGGTGGGGACTGAAGCTTTCTTT.

This chain connects TRBV7-2 to TRBJ2-7; D might be TRBD2 (5 bases). There are 15 residues in the CDR3. Germline assignment: CDR1 SGHTA and CDR2 FQGNSA. V dropped 2 bases and J dropped 3 bases, with 14 bases sitting between them. CDR3 bases: TGTGCCAGCAGCTTACGGCGGGTCCCCCTCTACGAGCAGTACTTC. Amino acid sequence: CASSLRRVPLYEQYF.

This clonotype was found many times. This sequence joins TRBV27 and TRBJ2-7, with 8 bases fitting TRBD1. Germline V gives CDR1 MNHEY, CDR2 SMNVEV (reference sequence). V lost 2 bases, J lost 5 bases, and 5 bases stayed unmatched. The CDR3 totals 14 residues. DNA of the CDR3: TGTGCCAGCAGTTTAATGGGACAGGTCCACGAGCAGTACTTC. Translating gives CASSLMGQVHEQYF.

The table lists this clonotype with many counts. The chain uses TRBV11-3 and TRBJ2-5; D not resolved. CDR3 length: 15 residues. Per germline, CDR1 SGHNT and CDR2 YENEEA. V was cut by 1 base and J by 1 base, with 10 bases left in between. The CDR3 region is CASSLGQHFQETQYF. CDR3 DNA sequence: TGTGCCAGCAGCTTAGGCCAGCACTTCCAAGAGACCCAGTACTTC.

The CDR3 DNA sequence: TGTGCCAGTAGTATACTTCCCAGGGCTGGGGCCAACGTCCTGACTTTC. It specifies CASSILPRAGANVLTF. The chain recombines TRBV19 with TRBJ2-6, with D tentatively TRBD1 (5 bases). The CDR3 loop spans 16 amino acids. CDR1 and CDR2 (germline): LNHDA, SQIVND (reference sequence). Trimming removed 2 bases from V and 2 bases from J, with 10 bases in between.

There are many counts of this clonotype. The chain has TRBV28 and TRBJ2-7; no clear D. With 6 bases removed from V and 6 bases from J, the gap between germline ends came to 15 bases. Looked up from germline, CDR1 is MDHEN and CDR2 is SYDVKM. There are 13 residues in the CDR3. The CDR3 sequence is CASSPVGLAEQYF. DNA of the CDR3: TGTGCCAGCAGCCCCGTTGGCTTGGCCGAGCAGTACTTC.

The sample holds a few counts of this clonotype. This chain connects TRBV20-1 to TRBJ1-6; D call uncertain. V lost 4 bases and J lost 8, with 18 bases in between. Germline V lookup: CDR1 DFQATT, CDR2 SNEGSKA (reference sequence). CDR3 size: 15 residues. The CDR3 region is CSATLDLPGYSPLHF. As DNA, the CDR3 is TGCAGTGCTACCCTTGACTTGCCAGGTTATTCACCCCTCCACTTT.

J is TRBJ2-7 and V is TRBV9; 10 bases align to TRBD2. V was pared by 4 bases and J by 5 bases, with 9 bases of the junction left unmatched. CDR1 is SGDLS, CDR2 YYNGEE, per germline. This CDR3 comprises 15 residues. The CDR3 protein is CASSSSGSNRNEQYF. CDR3 in DNA: TGTGCCAGCAGCTCTAGCGGGAGTAATCGGAACGAGCAGTACTTC.

Worth noting for this clonotype: A read error may explain this, as a much larger clone is one base away. The V gene is TRBV11-2, the J gene TRBJ2-3, with a weak D call TRBD2 (6 bases). The CDR3 sequence is 16 residues long. Germline CDR1 is SGHAT and CDR2 is FQNNGV. CDR3 DNA: TGTGTCAGCAGCTTAGGGCTGGGGACTAGCACAGATACGCAGTATTTT. It codes for CVSSLGLGTSTDTQYF.

This clonotype appeared many times. V is TRBV27 and J is TRBJ2-7; TRBD2 is a possible D gene (6 bases). The CDR3 contains 16 residues. V lost 5 bases and J lost 5, with 22 bases in between. Germline V gives CDR1 MNHEY, CDR2 SMNVEV (reference sequence). CDR3 residues: CASSPLTFPGRNEQYF. For the CDR3, the DNA is TGTGCCAGCAGTCCACTAACCTTCCCGGGGAGGAACGAGCAGTACTTC.

This clonotype was seen many times. CDR3 amino acids: CASRGDRSSYNEQFF. CDR3 sequence (DNA): TGTGCCAGCAGGGGGGACAGGAGCTCCTACAATGAGCAGTTCTTC. This chain links TRBV2 with TRBJ2-1, with 8 bases that match TRBD1. J gave up 0 bases and V 6 bases, and 4 bases lay outside the gene matches. Germline loops: CDR1 SNHLY, CDR2 FYNNEI. This CDR3 has 15 amino acids.